Below, 3 T cell receptor beta chains from the same sample are listed, as sequenced in a study of T cells in Graves' hyperthyroidism and ophthalmopathy. TCR beta CDR3 regions were amplified from RNA. The HTBI primer set was used in a first-round RT-PCR of the TCR CDR3. TCRdb re-called the multiplex PCR reads with MiXCR, one entry per CDR3 protein. The repertoire holds about 250,000 distinct CDR3 sequences, with roughly 20% as singletons. Sequencing was carried out using blood. These receptors were obtained from a man aged 30 to 45 with Graves' ophthalmopathy.

This clonotype was detected ten times or more. CDR3 loop: CASRSRTSMNTEAFF. For the CDR3, the DNA is TGTGCCAGCAGATCGAGGACATCAATGAACACTGAAGCTTTCTTT. The chain employs TRBV2 and TRBJ1-1, with D possibly being TRBD1 (5 bases). Germline-derived CDR1 and CDR2 are SNHLY and FYNNEI. CDR3 length: 15 amino acids. Trimming pared 6 bases from V and 0 bases from J, leaving 14 bases between.

This sequence joins TRBV6-5 and TRBJ1-1; 7 nucleotides match TRBD1. V lost 4 bases, J lost 4 bases, and 6 bases stayed unmatched. The CDR3 has 14 amino acids. Germline V gene lookup returns CDR1 MNHEY and CDR2 SVGAGI. DNA of the CDR3: TGTGCCAGCAGTTGGACAGGCCAACGCACTGAAGCTTTCTTT. Its translation is CASSWTGQRTEAFF.

This clonotype appeared many times. The genes are TRBV2 and TRBJ2-3, with 12 bases that match TRBD2. V was clipped by 7 bases and J by 5 bases; unmatched bases: 7. CDR1 and CDR2 from the germline V gene are SNHLY and FYNNEI. The CDR3 runs 15 residues. This chain's CDR3 is CASTRLAGDLDTQYF. The CDR3 region has the DNA TGTGCCAGCACCCGACTAGCGGGAGATTTAGATACGCAGTATTTT.